This TCR beta chain was sequenced in a study of human T cells and chemical hapten exposure. TCRdb re-derived calls from the RACE reads in MiXCR, one entry per CDR3 protein. This sample has about 83,000 distinct CDR3 sequences, with around 7% found just once. This clonotype has at least ten counts. Documented time point: patch test 1, 2 weeks after DPC sensitization. Described treatment: therapeutic diphenylcyclopropenone sensitization with weekly scalp DPC. This receptor was identified in a woman aged 25 to 45 with alopecia areata. Some clones in this sample may be carry-over from other donors' samples. The sample was whole blood, taken in connection with sensitization to the hapten diphenylcyclopropenone (DPC).

CDR3 DNA sequence: TGTGCCAGCAGTGCCCCGACAGGCAACACTGAAGCTTTCTTT. As protein: CASSAPTGNTEAFF. The chain carries TRBV6-5 and TRBJ1-1, with a tentative D call TRBD1 (6 bases). The germline V gene encodes CDR1 MNHEY and CDR2 SVGAGI. The CDR3 has 14 residues. V was shortened by 5 bases and J by 2 bases, with 12 bases between the two germline ends.